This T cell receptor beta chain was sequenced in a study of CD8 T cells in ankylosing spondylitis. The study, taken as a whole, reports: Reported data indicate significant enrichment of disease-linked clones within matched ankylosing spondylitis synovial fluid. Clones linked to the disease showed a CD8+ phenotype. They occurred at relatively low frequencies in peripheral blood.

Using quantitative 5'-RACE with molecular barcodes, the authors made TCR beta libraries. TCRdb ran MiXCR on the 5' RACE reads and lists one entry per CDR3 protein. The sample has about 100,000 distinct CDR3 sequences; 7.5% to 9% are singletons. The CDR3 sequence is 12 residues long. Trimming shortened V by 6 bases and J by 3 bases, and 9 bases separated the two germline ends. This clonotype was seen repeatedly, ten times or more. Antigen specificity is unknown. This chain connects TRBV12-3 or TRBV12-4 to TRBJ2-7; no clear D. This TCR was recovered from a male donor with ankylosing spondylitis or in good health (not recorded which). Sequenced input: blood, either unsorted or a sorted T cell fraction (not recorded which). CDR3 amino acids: CASSRAGYEQYF. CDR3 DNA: TGTGCCAGCAGCCGGGCAGGCTACGAGCAGTACTTC.